This T cell receptor (beta chain) was sequenced during a study of blood T cell repertoires in COVID-19. In the study overall: Material from acute and convalescent COVID-19 was sourced from the United States, Italy and Spain. The cDNA or gDNA used as material had been derived from T cells, B-cell-depleted T cells, or PBMCs.

Original processing methods: Counts of nucleated cells, estimated from reference gene primer amplification, were obtained. Sequencing used immunoSEQ multiplex PCR; TCRdb keeps in-frame clones, though not all of them. V, J and clone size derive from that table, while D and trimming were established from the DNA sequence. The top ten hold roughly 2.3% of the sample, which has about 260,000 clones, around 89% seen once. This study enrolled people aged roughly 18 to 89 from 20 to 25 US geographic areas. Germline V gene lookup returns CDR1 SGHRS and CDR2 YFSETQ. The CDR3 totals 13 residues. The V and J ends lost 1 base and 2 bases respectively, with 6 bases between them.

The sequence came from a woman younger than 30 who had recovered from COVID-19. V is TRBV5-1 and J is TRBJ1-2; D call uncertain. Sequencing input: PBMCs or T cells enriched from blood (not recorded which). CDR3 sequence reads: CASSLYSNYGYTF. CDR3 in DNA: TGCGCCAGCAGCTTGTACAGCAACTATGGCTACACCTTC.